This T cell receptor beta chain originates from a study of cytomegalovirus exposure and HLA in healthy donors. This clone occurred once. Its antigen remains unidentified. Whole-study results and caveats: Compared with the roughly 670-donor mean, an Asian-associated ancestry cluster reportedly had fewer N-insertions, according to a later analysis. A likely sequencing artifact accounted for one observed cluster of highly shared sequence variants.

This PCR relied on a set of 60 Vbeta primers and 13 Jbeta primers. The data were produced by immunoSEQ multiplex PCR, yet TCRdb's version contains in-frame clones alone and is incomplete. The table includes around 90,000 clones, about 81% detected once. V lost 3 bases and J 8 bases, leaving 16 bases between the germline ends. CDR1 and CDR2 from the germline V gene are MDHEN and SYDVKM. The CDR3 spans 14 residues. This receptor was taken from a woman in her thirties or forties in good health and CMV-seronegative. The specimen sequenced was PBMCs. The chain links TRBV28 to TRBJ1-2; D is undetermined. The CDR3 DNA is TGTGCCAGCAGTTTTTCCCGGAGAACGGTGGGCTACACCTTC. This encodes CASSFSRRTVGYTF.